This T cell receptor beta chain was profiled in a study of blood T cell repertoires in COVID-19. Produced via immunoSEQ multiplex PCR; TCRdb's table is partial and in-frame only. This sample carries 490,000 or so clones, 75% to 90% of them seen once, and the ten largest clones take more than 7.5%. Specimen: PBMCs or T cells enriched from blood (not recorded which). This clonotype originated in an older woman who had recovered from COVID-19.

CDR3 loop: CASSSGQGVYNSPLHF. CDR3 nucleotide sequence: TGTGCCAGCAGCTCAGGACAGGGGGTCTATAATTCACCCCTCCACTTT. The chain combines TRBV7-8 with TRBJ1-6; 10 positions agree with TRBD1. This CDR3 is built from 16 residues. The germline V gene encodes CDR1 SGHVS and CDR2 FQNEAQ. Germline trimming cut 4 bases from V and 3 bases from J; bases unmatched to any gene: 3.